A single sample is the source of the 6 T cell receptor beta chains below, sequenced in a study of beta chain features in type 1 diabetes. Expressed TCRB transcripts were sequenced because the isolated RNA had all been reverse transcribed beforehand. Sequencing used immunoSEQ multiplex PCR; TCRdb keeps in-frame clones, though not all of them. Altogether approximately 360,000 clones are present, around 12% being singletons, with the ten largest covering about 0.01%. These receptors have no known antigen. General study results and limits: In all four CD4+ subsets, TCRB CDR3 length was significantly, moderately reduced in type 1 diabetes.

The sample was naive CD4+ T cells from blood. These TCRs come from a woman aged 18-29 years with type 1 diabetes.

This clone was detected only a few times. Here the CDR3 reads CASSLVAGGYTF. CDR3 sequence (DNA): TGTGCCAGCAGCTTGGTTGCGGGTGGCTACACCTTC. This chain links TRBV5-6 with TRBJ1-2; unclear D gene. This CDR3 is 12 amino acids long. Trimming stripped 0 bases from V and 7 bases from J, with 7 bases between. CDR1 and CDR2 (germline): SGHDT, YYEEEE.

This clone was picked up a small number of times. V gene TRBV4-3 combines with J gene TRBJ1-2; perhaps TRBD1 as D (5 bases). The CDR3 length is 17 residues. Germline assignment: CDR1 LGHNA and CDR2 YSLEER. Trimming shortened V by 4 bases and J by 4 bases, and 22 bases separated the two germline ends. DNA for the CDR3: TGCGCCAGCAGCCCTATGTTACATGGGGCGCGAGGCTATGGCTACACCTTC. Amino acids: CASSPMLHGARGYGYTF.

This clone was counted a few times. This chain joins TRBV30 and TRBJ2-5; tentative D call: TRBD1 (6 bases). Germline CDR1 is GTSNPN and CDR2 is SVGIG (reference sequence). The CDR3 totals 13 residues. V was cut by 2 bases and J by 1 base, with 8 bases left in between. Here the CDR3 DNA reads TGTGCCTGGAGTACAGGGAGCCAAGAGACCCAGTACTTC. Its translation is CAWSTGSQETQYF.

This clone showed up just a few times. This sequence joins TRBV5-4 and TRBJ2-7, with 14 bases matching TRBD2. The J segment lost 4 bases and the V segment lost 5 bases, leaving 8 bases of the junction unmatched. CDR3 length: 16 amino acids. The germline V gene encodes CDR1 SGHNT and CDR2 YYREEE (reference sequence). Here the CDR3 DNA reads TGTGCCAGCAGTTTAGGGACTAGCGGGAGTCAGTACGAGCAGTACTTC. Translation gives CASSLGTSGSQYEQYF.

This clone was counted only a few times. The CDR3 carries no conserved terminal phenylalanine or tryptophan, so it likely arises from a read error. It is unclear where the CDR3 begins or ends on the DNA, so no DNA is shown, and the CDR3 is as TCRdb lists it. This rearrangement joins TRBV7-4 to TRBJ2-7; the D segment call TRBD1 is taken from the table without a DNA check. Germline CDR1 SGHVT, CDR2 SQSDAQ. The CDR3 extends over 11 residues, inclusive of both ends. CDR3 in amino acids: CASSPGLADRC.

The V call is TRBV5-6, the J call TRBJ1-1; 8 bases fit TRBD1. J gave up 10 bases and V 5 bases, and 10 bases lay outside the gene matches. The CDR3 totals 13 residues. Germline assignment: CDR1 SGHDT and CDR2 YYEEEE. The CDR3 loop is CASRLQGARRAFF. The DNA for the CDR3 is TGTGCCAGCAGACTTCAGGGGGCGCGGAGAGCTTTCTTT. The full variable domain, in which reference TRBV5-6 and TRBJ1-1 provide the parts outside the CDR3, is DAGVTQSPTHLIKTRGQQVTLRCSPKSGHDTVSWYQQALGQGPQFIFQYYEEEERQRGNFPDRFSGHQFPNYSSELNVNALLLGDSALYLCASRLQGARRAFFGQGTRLTVV.